The 17 T cell receptor beta chains below come from one sample, sequenced in a study of Graves' ophthalmopathy and Graves' hyperthyroidism. Beta-chain TCR CDR3 regions were amplified from RNA transcripts. The workflow started with a first-round RT-PCR run with HTBI primers and then moved on to a second-round multiplex PCR. TCRdb called the multiplex PCR reads again in MiXCR, with one record for every CDR3 protein. Of about 410,000 distinct CDR3 sequences listed, 15% to 20% are singletons. The sequencing input was peripheral blood. The receptors come from a woman under 30 with Graves' ophthalmopathy.

This clonotype has a count of ten or more. This chain uses TRBV6-2 or TRBV6-3 with TRBJ2-7; the D gene could be TRBD1 or TRBD2 (5 bases each). Between the trimmed V and J ends, which lost 5 bases and 3 bases, there was a span of 17 bases. The CDR3 is made up of 15 amino acids. Germline-derived CDR1 and CDR2 are MNHEY and SVGEGT. The CDR3 nucleotides are TGTGCCAGCAGTCGACACGGGGCCGGAGACTACGAGCAGTACTTC. Residues: CASSRHGAGDYEQYF.

The V and J genes are TRBV20-1 and TRBJ1-2; tentatively, D is TRBD1 (5 bases). Germline values: CDR1 DFQATT, CDR2 SNEGSKA (reference sequence). The V gene lost 4 bases and the J gene lost 4 bases, with 10 bases spanning the gap. The length of the CDR3 is 12 residues. The CDR3 is CSATMTAYGYTF. The DNA of the CDR3 is TGCAGTGCTACGATGACAGCCTATGGCTACACCTTC.

This clonotype was counted many times. This chain links TRBV7-8 with TRBJ2-1, with D perhaps TRBD2 (6 bases). The length of the CDR3 is 13 residues. Germline V CDR1 and CDR2: SGHVS, FQNEAQ. Trimming pared 4 bases from V and 4 bases from J, leaving 8 bases between. CDR3 loop: CASSWRAYNEQFF. The CDR3 nucleotides are TGTGCCAGCAGCTGGAGGGCATACAATGAGCAGTTCTTC.

This clonotype appeared many times. V is TRBV30 and J is TRBJ2-5, with a possible D match to TRBD2 (6 bases). Trimming removed 7 bases at V and 5 bases at J, with 20 bases between. The CDR3 has 14 residues. Germline CDR1 reads GTSNPN; CDR2 reads SVGIG (reference sequence). CDR3 in DNA: TGTGCCTCACAAGGGGACTCGCATCCGGAGACCCAGTACTTC. Its translation: CASQGDSHPETQYF.

This clonotype was recorded many times. The chain recombines TRBV28 with TRBJ1-6; TRBD1 matches at 9 bases. This CDR3 has 15 residues. V gave up 6 bases and J gave up 6 bases; unmatched junction bases: 6. In germline, CDR1 is MDHEN, CDR2 SYDVKM. The CDR3 sequence: CASREPDRGNSPLHF. CDR3 in DNA: TGTGCCAGCAGGGAACCGGACAGGGGTAATTCACCCCTCCACTTT.

This clonotype came up many times. The rearrangement uses TRBV19 and TRBJ2-7; D is possibly TRBD1 (5 bases). The CDR3 runs to 15 residues. From germline, CDR1 is LNHDA and CDR2 SQIVND (reference sequence). Trimming took 5 bases from V and 0 from J, leaving 14 bases between them. The CDR3 is CASSVDRSLSYEQYF. CDR3 nucleotide sequence: TGTGCCAGTAGTGTCGACAGATCCCTCTCCTACGAGCAGTACTTC.

In its sample, this clonotype was seen many times. V gene TRBV7-9 combines with J gene TRBJ2-7; D perhaps matches TRBD2 (5 bases). The V and J ends lost 1 base and 3 bases respectively, with 10 bases between them. Germline-derived CDR1 and CDR2 are SEHNR and FQNEAQ (reference sequence). The CDR3 contains 14 residues. CDR3 sequence (DNA): TGTGCCAGCAGCTTAGGGCTAGCCCACTACGAGCAGTACTTC. It is translated as CASSLGLAHYEQYF.

This clonotype has a count of ten or more. This rearrangement joins TRBV12-3 or TRBV12-4 to TRBJ2-7; D is undetermined. The CDR3 is 16 amino acids. The germline V and J ends were trimmed by 5 bases and 2 bases, with 19 bases remaining between them. CDR3 coding DNA: TGTGCCAGCAGTCCCCGCAAGGCCCGCCGCCCCTACGAGCAGTACTTC. It translates to CASSPRKARRPYEQYF.

This clonotype was seen at least ten times. The genes are TRBV29-1 and TRBJ2-7, with a weak D call TRBD2 (5 bases). Trimming left V 4 bases short and J 9 bases short, with 16 bases between. CDR1 and CDR2 (germline): SQVTM, ANQGSEA. The CDR3 is 12 amino acids. CDR3 nucleotide sequence: TGCAGCGTTGCGGGAACGGAGAGAAGGCAGTACTTC. It codes for CSVAGTERRQYF.

There are many counts of this clonotype. The J gene is TRBJ1-5, the V gene TRBV4-1, with D possibly TRBD1 on 6 matching bases. The germline V and J ends were trimmed by 4 bases and 3 bases, with 13 bases remaining between them. The CDR3 totals 15 residues. Germline V gene lookup returns CDR1 MGHRA and CDR2 YSYEKL. The CDR3 DNA reads TGCGCCAGCAGCCTGTTCTCAGGGGTCAATCAGCCCCAGCATTTT. Translating gives CASSLFSGVNQPQHF.

This clonotype appeared many times. A read error may be the cause here, since a much bigger clone is one base away. The chain is built from TRBV12-3 or TRBV12-4 and TRBJ1-6; D gene unclear. The CDR3 has 15 residues. CDR3 bases: TGCGCCAGCAGTTTTTGGATCGCAAGTAATCCACCCCTCCACTTT. Translation gives CASSFWIASNPPLHF.

This clonotype was seen many times. The chain uses TRBV4-2 and TRBJ2-7; D remains unclear. Germline loops: CDR1 LGHNA, CDR2 YNFKEQ. The CDR3 extends over 12 amino acids. V was pared by 3 bases and J by 5 bases, with 8 bases between. The CDR3 spells CASSQRTNEQYF. The DNA for the CDR3 is TGTGCCAGCAGCCAGCGTACTAACGAGCAGTACTTC.

In this sample, this clonotype turned up many times. The J gene is TRBJ1-1, the V gene TRBV7-3; D perhaps matches TRBD1 (5 bases). CDR1 and CDR2 (germline): SGHTA, FQGTGA. CDR3 length: 13 residues. V gave up 4 bases and J gave up 6 bases, with 12 bases separating them. The DNA of the CDR3 is TGTGCCAGCAGCTGGGGGGGGAGGTCTGAAGCTTTCTTT. Translation: CASSWGGRSEAFF.

The table lists this clonotype with many counts. This sequence joins TRBV18 and TRBJ1-5, with a tentative D call TRBD1 (5 bases). This CDR3 spans 15 amino acids. Trimming removed 3 bases at V and 3 bases at J, with 12 bases between. Germline CDR1 is KGHSH and CDR2 is LQKENI. The CDR3 DNA is TGTGCCAGCTCACCCAGATCAGGGCCCAATCAGCCCCAGCATTTT. Its translation is CASSPRSGPNQPQHF.

The gene calls are TRBV12-3 or TRBV12-4 and TRBJ1-1; D not certain. The CDR3 contains 14 residues. V shed 5 bases and J shed 5 bases, with 15 bases lying between them. The CDR3 sequence is CASSADHAGTEAFF. CDR3 nucleotides: TGTGCCAGCAGTGCCGATCACGCGGGAACTGAAGCTTTCTTT.

This clonotype was picked up many times. This sequence joins TRBV4-1 and TRBJ2-5, with D possibly called TRBD1 or TRBD2 (5 bases each). Germline CDR1 and CDR2: MGHRA and YSYEKL. V lost 5 bases and J 3 bases, leaving 13 bases between the germline ends. This CDR3 spans 14 amino acids. The CDR3 DNA sequence: TGCGCCAGCAGCTCTTGGGACCAAGAAGAGACCCAGTACTTC. It yields the protein CASSSWDQEETQYF.

This clonotype was counted ten times or more. The J gene is TRBJ1-6, the V gene TRBV20-1; the match to TRBD1 covers 8 bases. Germline CDR1 is DFQATT and CDR2 is SNEGSKA (reference sequence). V shed 8 bases, J shed 5 bases, and the junction held 5 bases outside the gene matches. This CDR3 is built from 13 residues. As DNA, the CDR3 is TGCAGTCCCCCGGACAGGGATAATTCACCCCTCCACTTT. It translates to CSPPDRDNSPLHF.